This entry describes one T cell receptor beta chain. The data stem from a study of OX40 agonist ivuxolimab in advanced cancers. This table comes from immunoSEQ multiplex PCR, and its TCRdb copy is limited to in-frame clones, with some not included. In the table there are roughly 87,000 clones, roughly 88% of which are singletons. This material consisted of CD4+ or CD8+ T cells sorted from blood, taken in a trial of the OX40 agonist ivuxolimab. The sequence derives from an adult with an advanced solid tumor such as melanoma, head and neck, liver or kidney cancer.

CDR3 region: CASSPQGAGGDTQYF. The CDR3 DNA sequence: TGTGCCAGCTCACCACAGGGGGCTGGTGGAGATACGCAGTATTTT. V and J are TRBV18 and TRBJ2-3, with 7 bases aligning to TRBD1. V lost 1 base and J lost 5; bases outside the gene matches: 6. CDR1 and CDR2 from the germline V gene are KGHSH and LQKENI. This CDR3 is 15 amino acids long.